The rows below give T cell receptor beta chains drawn from one sample of a study of technical replicates of blood from several donors. Clones were sequenced by immunoSEQ multiplex PCR, and TCRdb holds only the in-frame ones, with some missing. Of about 70,000 clones in the sample, around 90% were seen once. Sequences were obtained from T cells isolated from PBMCs. The receptors shown here come from a human donor in good health. The CDR3 runs from the conserved cysteine through the conserved F or W. A D gene is named only where the DNA matches it firmly. Not all rows give a size; the values are once, few, many and, for expanded clones, a class.

NA	NA	TRBV6-5	TRBJ2-7	TGTGCCAGCAGCCTAGGGGGCGAGCAGTACTTC	CASSLGGEQYF
NA	TRBD2	TRBV5-6	TRBJ2-3	TGTGCCAGCAGCTTAGACGGGGGGTTAGGTGCGCAGTATTTT	CASSLDGGLGAQYF
NA	NA	TRBV11-2	TRBJ2-1	TGTGCCAGCAGCTTGTGGCGGGGCTCCTACAATGAGCAGTTCTTC	CASSLWRGSYNEQFF
NA	TRBD2	TRBV5-1	TRBJ2-5	TGCGCCAGCAGTTGGACTAGCGGAGAAGAGACCCAGTACTTC	CASSWTSGEETQYF
NA	TRBD1	TRBV27	TRBJ1-2	TGTGCCAGCAGAGAGACAGGGGGCTTCTATGGCTACACCTTC	CASRETGGFYGYTF
NA	NA	TRBV27	TRBJ2-1	TGTGCCAGCAGTCTCAGCGGTTACTCCTACAATGAGCAGTTCTTC	CASSLSGYSYNEQFF
NA	TRBD1	TRBV5-3	TRBJ2-1	TGTGCCAGAAGCTTCCGGGACAGGGGCAATGAGCAGTTCTTC	CARSFRDRGNEQFF
NA	TRBD2	TRBV18	TRBJ2-1	TGTGCCAGCTCACTCCGGACTAGCGGGCTCCTTAGCTCCTACAATGAGCAGTTCTTC	CASSLRTSGLLSSYNEQFF
NA	NA	TRBV7-3	TRBJ2-7	TGTGCCAGCAGCCCTTGGGAGTTAAGCAACGAGCAGTACTTC	CASSPWELSNEQYF
NA	NA	TRBV15	TRBJ2-5	TGTGCCACCAGCGGAGGAAGGGGCGGTGGAGAGACCCAGTACTTC	CATSGGRGGGETQYF
NA	TRBD1	TRBV5-1	TRBJ2-1	TGCGCCAGCAGCGACAGGGGGCTAGGTGAGCAGTTCTTC	CASSDRGLGEQFF
NA	NA	TRBV21-1	TRBJ1-5	TGTGCCAGCAGCACGTACCATGGGACAGCTAACAATCAGCCCCAGCATTTT	CASSTYHGTANNQPQHF
NA	NA	TRBV6-5	TRBJ1-1	TGTGCCAGCAGTTATTCCACTGGCACTGAAGCTTTCTTT	CASSYSTGTEAFF
NA	NA	TRBV13	TRBJ2-7	TGTGCCAGCAGCTTAGGCCGGGTCTACGAGCAGTACTTC	CASSLGRVYEQYF
once	NA	TRBV19	TRBJ1-2	TGTGCCAGTAGTACGACAGGTTTGGGAGGCTACACCTTC	CASSTTGLGGYTF
NA	NA	TRBV6-1	TRBJ2-7	TGTGCCAGCAGTGATTTAACAGTATACGAGCAGTACTTC	CASSDLTVYEQYF
NA	NA	TRBV30	TRBJ2-3	TGTGCCTGGAATCGCAAAGCCGCAGGGGTTAAGGCAAATACGCAGTATTTT	CAWNRKAAGVKANTQYF
once	NA	TRBV11-2	TRBJ2-2	TGTGCCAGCAGCTTAGGTCGCGGGACCGGGGAGCTGTTTTTT	CASSLGRGTGELFF
NA	TRBD2	TRBV12-5	TRBJ2-1	TGTGCTAGTGGTTTCCCTCGACTAGCGATGAGCTCCTACAATGAGCAGTTCTTC	CASGFPRLAMSSYNEQFF
NA	TRBD2	TRBV9	TRBJ2-1	TGTGCCAGCAGCGTAGGTCGAGAGAGGACTAGCGGATACAATGAGCAGTTCTTC	CASSVGRERTSGYNEQFF
NA	NA	TRBV29-1	TRBJ1-2	TGCAGCGTTGCTGGGAGGGGCACTAACTATGGCTACACCTTC	CSVAGRGTNYGYTF
NA	TRBD2	TRBV25-1	TRBJ2-4	TGTGCCAGCAGTCAGACTAGCGGGAGTACCAAAAACATTCAGTACTTC	CASSQTSGSTKNIQYF
NA	NA	TRBV6-1	TRBJ1-5	TGTGCCAGCATGAGGACCGGGGAACAGCCCCAGCATTTT	CASMRTGEQPQHF
NA	NA	TRBV30	TRBJ2-3	TGTGCCACGCAAGAGTCAGATACGCAGTATTTT	CATQESDTQYF
NA	TRBD1	TRBV30	TRBJ2-1	TGTGCCTGGTCCTACAGGGGGCTCAATGAGCAGTTCTTC	CAWSYRGLNEQFF
NA	NA	TRBV7-9	TRBJ2-7	TGTGCCAGCAGCCTAAGCTACGAGCAGTACTTC	CASSLSYEQYF
NA	NA	TRBV28	TRBJ1-4	TGTGCCAGCAGTTCAGACCGGGTAAAACTGTTTTTT	CASSSDRVKLFF
NA	TRBD2	TRBV4-1	TRBJ2-1	TGCGCCAGCAGCCAAGGTCCGGGACTAGGCACAGGTGAGCAGTTCTTC	CASSQGPGLGTGEQFF
NA	TRBD1	TRBV5-4	TRBJ1-4	TGTGCCAGCAGCGAAGACAGGGGAAGAGAAAAACTGTTTTTT	CASSEDRGREKLFF
once	TRBD1	TRBV7-6	TRBJ2-7	TGTGCCAGCAGCTTATCAGGGGGTAAGCAGTACTTC	CASSLSGGKQYF
NA	TRBD1	TRBV5-1	TRBJ2-1	TGCGCCAGCAGCGGCCAGACAGGGAGAGACAATGAGCAGTTCTTC	CASSGQTGRDNEQFF
NA	NA	TRBV7-8	TRBJ2-7	TGTGCCAGCAGCTTAGTAGACGGAGCCTACGAGCAGTACTTC	CASSLVDGAYEQYF
once	TRBD2	TRBV19	TRBJ2-1	TGTGCCAGTAGTGTGCAAGAAGCCGGGACTAGCAATGAGCAGTTCTTC	CASSVQEAGTSNEQFF
NA	NA	TRBV5-1	TRBJ1-1	TGCGCCAGCAGCTACCTCCGGGAGAACACTGAAGCTTTCTTT	CASSYLRENTEAFF
NA	NA	TRBV6-1	TRBJ2-1	TGTGCCAGCAGTGAAGTTGACGGGAGGTTCTTC	CASSEVDGRFF